These 2 T cell receptor beta chains came from one sample sequenced in a study of shared clonotypes between healthy human individuals. Profiled with immunoSEQ multiplex PCR; TCRdb holds only in-frame clones, not every one. The sample holds 1 million to 1.3 million clones, 70% to 80% seen once. Sequenced input: memory CD4+ T cells from PBMCs. The sample's subset: CD45RA-negative fraction. The receptors originated from a man aged 18 to 30 in good health. Some clones in this sample may be carry-over from other donors' samples.

This chain's CDR3 is CASSFGGMGETQYF. The CDR3 DNA reads TGCGCCAGCAGCTTTGGCGGGATGGGGGAGACCCAGTACTTC. This sequence joins TRBV5-1 and TRBJ2-5, with a tentative D call TRBD2 (6 bases). The V end lost 2 bases, the J end lost 5 bases, and 13 bases lay between the germline ends. In germline, CDR1 is SGHRS, CDR2 YFSETQ. The CDR3 is made up of 14 amino acids.

The chain employs TRBV5-1 and TRBJ2-3; no firm D call. The V end was cut by 6 bases, the J end by 5 bases, with 16 bases between. This CDR3 is 14 amino acids long. Germline V CDR1 and CDR2: SGHRS, YFSETQ. DNA for the CDR3: TGCGCCAGCAAGAGATATGGAGATGTAGATACGCAGTATTTT. It yields the protein CASKRYGDVDTQYF.